The 18 T cell receptor beta chains in this list originate from one sample, sequenced in a study of cytomegalovirus exposure and HLA in healthy donors. It was with 60 Vbeta and 13 Jbeta primers that the PCR ran. Clones were sequenced by immunoSEQ multiplex PCR, and TCRdb holds only the in-frame ones, with some missing. The data show 80,000 or so clones, about four fifths seen once. Sequenced material: PBMCs. The receptors come from a man in his forties in good health and CMV-seronegative.

The chain recombines TRBV27 with TRBJ2-1, with 10 positions matching TRBD1. The length of the CDR3 is 15 residues. Germline-derived CDR1 and CDR2 are MNHEY and SMNVEV (reference sequence). With 4 bases clipped from V and 5 bases from J, the junction kept 5 bases outside the gene matches. CDR3 protein: CASSSPGQGHNEQFF. As DNA, the CDR3 is TGTGCCAGCAGTTCACCGGGACAGGGGCACAATGAGCAGTTCTTC.

As regards this clone: The same CDR3 can be traced to other DNA sequences in this sample. The chain recombines TRBV12-5 with TRBJ2-5, with a possible D match to TRBD1 (5 bases). Germline CDR1 reads LGHNT; CDR2 reads FRNRAP. CDR3 size: 13 residues. V lost 1 base, J lost 4 bases, and 7 bases lay in between. The CDR3 nucleotides read TGTGCTAGTGGTTTGGGCCAGGGAGAGACCCAGTACTTC. It specifies CASGLGQGETQYF.

The chain is built from TRBV4-1 and TRBJ1-5, with 7 nucleotides matching TRBD1. Germline V gene sequence: CDR1 MGHRA, CDR2 YSYEKL. V was pared by 3 bases and J by 0 bases, with 8 bases of the junction left unmatched. The CDR3 length is 17 residues. For the CDR3, the DNA is TGCGCCAGCAGCCAGAGAGACAGGGTCAATAGCAATCAGCCCCAGCATTTT. It is translated as CASSQRDRVNSNQPQHF.

The CDR3 here is CSVEALDRGEGYTF. The CDR3 DNA sequence: TGCAGCGTTGAAGCCCTGGACAGGGGGGAGGGCTACACCTTC. The chain uses TRBV29-1 and TRBJ1-2; 10 bases are shared with TRBD1. J was trimmed by 8 bases and V by 1 base; bases with no gene match: 7. The CDR3 runs 14 residues. The germline CDR1 and CDR2 sequences are SQVTM and ANQGSEA.

This rearrangement joins TRBV19 to TRBJ1-4; D may be TRBD1 (6 bases). The V end was cut by 4 bases, the J end by 5 bases, with 11 bases between. Germline lookup yields CDR1 LNHDA and CDR2 SQIVND (reference sequence). The CDR3 extends over 14 amino acids. The CDR3 DNA sequence: TGTGCCAGTAGTACCCAGGGGAACAATGAAAAACTGTTTTTT. It encodes CASSTQGNNEKLFF.

The chain couples TRBV4-3 to TRBJ2-1, with 7 bases that match TRBD1. V lost 5 bases, J lost 5 bases, and 9 bases stayed unmatched. Germline V lookup: CDR1 LGHNA, CDR2 YSLEER. The CDR3 has 15 residues. The CDR3 coding sequence is TGCGCCAGCAGCAACCGACAGGGCGTAGACAATGAGCAGTTCTTC. Translated: CASSNRQGVDNEQFF.

The rearrangement uses TRBV7-2 and TRBJ1-1, with no clear D. The V end lost 6 bases, the J end lost 1 base, and 12 bases lay between the germline ends. The CDR3 has 14 residues. Germline CDR1 and CDR2: SGHTA and FQGNSA. CDR3 bases: TGTGCCAGCAGTAGTCAGGTTAGGAACACTGAAGCTTTCTTT. This gives the protein CASSSQVRNTEAFF.

The V gene is TRBV11-2, the J gene TRBJ2-2, with 7 bases identical to TRBD1. J lost 1 base, V lost 5 bases, and 7 bases had no gene match. Germline CDR1 reads SGHAT; CDR2 reads FQNNGV. The CDR3 loop spans 16 amino acids. The CDR3 DNA reads as TGTGCCAGCAGCCGTGGACAGGTCCTGAACACCGGGGAGCTGTTTTTT. Residues: CASSRGQVLNTGELFF.

The chain carries TRBV13 and TRBJ1-2, with D tentatively TRBD1 (5 bases). In germline, CDR1 is PRHDT, CDR2 FYEKMQ (reference sequence). The CDR3 covers 16 residues. V was clipped by 3 bases and J by 0 bases, with 14 bases between them. Written as DNA, the CDR3 is TGTGCCAGCAGCTTTTGGGGGGGGACCTCTAACTATGGCTACACCTTC. The encoded protein is CASSFWGGTSNYGYTF. The whole variable domain, remainder taken from reference TRBV13 and TRBJ1-2, is AAGVIQSPRHLIKEKRETATLKCYPIPRHDTVYWYQQGPGQDPQFLISFYEKMQSDKGSIPDRFSAQQFSDYHSELNMSSLELGDSALYFCASSFWGGTSNYGYTFGSGTRLTVV.

With regard to this clone: The same CDR3 can be traced to other DNA sequences in this sample. The chain joins TRBV6-5 to TRBJ2-7, with TRBD1 matching over 7 bases. Germline assignment: CDR1 MNHEY and CDR2 SVGAGI. V lost 5 bases to trimming and J lost 1 base; unmatched junction nucleotides: 2. This CDR3 has 13 residues. The CDR3 here is CASSRTGSYEQYF. The CDR3 region has the DNA TGTGCCAGCAGTAGGACAGGATCCTACGAGCAGTACTTC.

V and J are TRBV5-4 and TRBJ1-4, with a possible D match to TRBD1 (6 bases). Germline assignment: CDR1 SGHNT and CDR2 YYREEE (reference sequence). The CDR3 sequence is 16 residues long. Trimming removed 0 bases from V and 7 bases from J, with 16 bases in between. CDR3 sequence reads: CASSLGRAGEGEKLFF. CDR3 DNA sequence: TGTGCCAGCAGCTTGGGAAGGGCAGGGGAAGGTGAAAAACTGTTTTTT.

The chain has TRBV10-3 and TRBJ1-1; D remains ambiguous. V lost 9 bases and J lost 4, with 12 bases in between. Germline values: CDR1 ENHRY, CDR2 SYGVKD. The CDR3 covers 12 residues. The CDR3 region is CAMKEIGTEAFF. The DNA of the CDR3 is TGTGCCATGAAAGAGATTGGCACTGAAGCTTTCTTT.

The genes are TRBV11-2 and TRBJ1-6; D might be TRBD1 (6 bases). This CDR3 has 14 amino acids. Trimming shortened V by 5 bases and J by 8 bases, and 13 bases separated the two germline ends. CDR1 and CDR2 from the germline V gene are SGHAT and FQNNGV. The CDR3 DNA reads as TGTGCCAGCAGCCGATTGGACAGCTATTCACCCCTCCACTTT. It codes for CASSRLDSYSPLHF.

The chain employs TRBV4-1 and TRBJ1-2, with 7 bases lining up with TRBD1. The V gene end was trimmed by 0 bases and the J gene end by 4 bases; junction bases not matched to a gene: 5. Germline V gene data show CDR1 as MGHRA and CDR2 as YSYEKL. This CDR3 spans 15 amino acids. The CDR3 region is CASSQDRQGSYGYTF. CDR3 bases: TGCGCCAGCAGCCAAGATAGACAGGGCAGCTATGGCTACACCTTC.

The chain carries TRBV5-1 and TRBJ2-7; 8 bases are shared with TRBD1. Germline-derived CDR1 and CDR2 are SGHRS and YFSETQ. The CDR3 length is 14 residues. V lost 4 bases to trimming and J lost 4 bases; unmatched junction nucleotides: 7. The DNA for the CDR3 is TGCGCCAGCAGCCCGGGACAGGCCCGTTACGAGCAGTACTTC. Its translation is CASSPGQARYEQYF.

Only a few counts were recorded for this clone. The chain couples TRBV28 to TRBJ1-4; D not resolved. V dropped 5 bases and J dropped 0 bases, with 22 bases sitting between them. The CDR3 is 19 amino acids. Germline V lookup: CDR1 MDHEN, CDR2 SYDVKM. Here the CDR3 DNA reads TGTGCCAGCAGTGCCCGATCCTCCTACTTCGCCTCAACTAATGAAAAACTGTTTTTT. Its protein product is CASSARSSYFASTNEKLFF.

The chain combines TRBV27 with TRBJ1-2; 12 bases are shared with TRBD1. Looked up from germline, CDR1 is MNHEY and CDR2 is SMNVEV (reference sequence). The V and J ends lost 5 bases and 4 bases, in that order; junction bases with no gene match: 5. The CDR3 covers 15 residues. The CDR3 bases are TGTGCCAGCAGTCTGGGACAGGGGGCGGTCTATGGCTACACCTTC. Translation: CASSLGQGAVYGYTF.

This clone was detected a few times. The genes are TRBV18 and TRBJ1-1, with 7 positions matching TRBD1. In germline, CDR1 is KGHSH, CDR2 LQKENI. V lost 5 bases and J lost 6; bases outside the gene matches: 3. CDR3 length equals 12 residues. The CDR3: CASSGDRSEAFF. The CDR3, as DNA: TGTGCCAGCTCAGGGGACAGATCTGAAGCTTTCTTT.